The rows below give T cell receptor beta chains drawn from one sample of a study of cytomegalovirus exposure and HLA in healthy donors. Here immunoSEQ multiplex PCR was the method, and the copy in TCRdb shows in-frame clones only, minus some. The repertoire holds 150,000 to 200,000 clones, with around 80% as singletons. Sequencing input: PBMCs. Source of these receptors: a young man in good health and CMV-seronegative. The CDR3 runs from the conserved cysteine through the conserved F or W. Each record gives: V gene, CDR3 protein.

TRBV25-1 CASSRGPPLQETQYF
TRBV5-5 CASNPQGRAYEQYF
TRBV6-1 CASSRTGPDTEAFF
TRBV6-6 CASSPSETQYF
TRBV4-1 CASSPSSRPRVYEQYF
TRBV27 CASSLSPASTGELFF
TRBV5-4 CASSSAGQVYEQYF
TRBV28 CASSSRQSNYGYTF
TRBV5-8 CASSSLTGGFADTQYF
TRBV6-1 CASSEASTGPYGYTF
TRBV6-1 CASSALPGTSSDEQYF
TRBV28 CASNLDRASYEQYF
TRBV19 CASQGLGGSSYNEQFF
TRBV5-4 CASSRGWPTGEETQYF
TRBV19 CASSISAGDFYNEQFF
TRBV7-9 CASSRQGFSHNEQFF
TRBV7-8 CASSPARTSGRYEQYF
TRBV7-2 CASSLTDSNYGYTF
TRBV5-1 CASSLLSFEASVVGNTIYF
TRBV6-5 CATGQDYSGANVLTF
TRBV30 CAWTWGEKGNTEAFF
TRBV5-1 CASSLGAGGGKNEQFF
TRBV7-9 CASSPPLRTSYNEQFF
TRBV6-5 CASSYRGPGNTIYF
TRBV6-6 CASSSSGTGINEQYF
TRBV18 CASSPRTRTDTQYF